The present entry profiles one T cell receptor beta chain with its context. Antigen: not known. These data belong to a study of T cell responses to AZD1222 COVID-19 vaccine. Findings and limits, study-wide: Repertoire sampling happened only post peak T cell response.

Assay: immunoSEQ multiplex PCR; the TCRdb copy retains only in-frame clones and omits some. This repertoire shows around 150,000 clones, just over 90% found once; its top ten account for 4.4%. There are 14 residues in the CDR3. The trim removed 5 bases at V and 8 bases at J, leaving 11 bases unmatched. Per germline, CDR1 MNHEY and CDR2 SMNVEV (reference sequence). J is TRBJ1-2 and V is TRBV27; 7 bases line up with TRBD1. The receptor's source is an adult in good health. Sequences were derived from peripheral blood, sampled on day 0 of MenACWY control vaccination. Here the CDR3 reads CASSADRVGGGYTF. The DNA for the CDR3 is TGTGCCAGCAGTGCAGACAGGGTAGGAGGGGGCTACACCTTC.